This T cell receptor beta chain was found in a study of cytomegalovirus exposure and HLA in healthy donors. Regarding the study as a whole: Of the V segments, some could not be distinguished, including TRBV6-2 and TRBV6-3, and were excluded.

Germline assignment: CDR1 ENHRY and CDR2 SYGVKD. The CDR3 contains 16 residues. The V end lost 4 bases, the J end lost 0 bases, and 12 bases lay between the germline ends. As for this clone: What it recognizes is unknown.

PCR primers comprised 60 Vbeta and 13 Jbeta primers. Here immunoSEQ multiplex PCR was the method, and the copy in TCRdb shows in-frame clones only, minus some. The sample yields around 150,000 clones, roughly 80% seen once. The receptor was isolated from a young man in good health and CMV-seropositive. The V and J genes are TRBV10-3 and TRBJ2-2; D is ambiguous. Sequencing input: PBMCs. CDR3 sequence (DNA): TGTGCCATCAGTGGACTCGAAAATCCGAACACCGGGGAGCTGTTTTTT. Its translation is CAISGLENPNTGELFF.